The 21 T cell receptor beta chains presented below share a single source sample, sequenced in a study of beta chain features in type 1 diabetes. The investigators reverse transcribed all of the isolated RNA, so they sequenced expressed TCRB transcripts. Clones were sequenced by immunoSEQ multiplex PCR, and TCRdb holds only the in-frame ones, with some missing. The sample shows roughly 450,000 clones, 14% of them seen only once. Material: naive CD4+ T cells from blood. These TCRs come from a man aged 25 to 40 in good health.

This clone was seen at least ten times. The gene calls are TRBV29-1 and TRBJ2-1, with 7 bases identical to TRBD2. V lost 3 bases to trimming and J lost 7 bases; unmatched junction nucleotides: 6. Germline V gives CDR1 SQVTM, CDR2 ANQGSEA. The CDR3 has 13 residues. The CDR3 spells CSVDELAYNEQFF. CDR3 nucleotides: TGCAGCGTTGATGAACTAGCGTATAATGAGCAGTTCTTC.

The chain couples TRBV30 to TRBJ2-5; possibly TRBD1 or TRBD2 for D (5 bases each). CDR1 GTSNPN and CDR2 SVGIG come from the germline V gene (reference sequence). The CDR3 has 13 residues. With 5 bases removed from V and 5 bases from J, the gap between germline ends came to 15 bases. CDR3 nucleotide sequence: TGTGCCTGGTCCGGGACGGCCGGGGAGACCCAGTACTTC. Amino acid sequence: CAWSGTAGETQYF.

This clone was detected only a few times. The CDR3 loop reads CAISDVEVTSFGAFF. In DNA, the CDR3 is TGTGCCATCAGTGATGTGGAGGTAACTTCTTTTGGAGCTTTCTTT. The chain links TRBV10-3 to TRBJ1-1; D remains ambiguous. CDR1 is ENHRY, CDR2 SYGVKD, per germline. The CDR3 runs to 15 residues. The germline V and J ends were trimmed by 3 bases and 10 bases, with 21 bases remaining between them.

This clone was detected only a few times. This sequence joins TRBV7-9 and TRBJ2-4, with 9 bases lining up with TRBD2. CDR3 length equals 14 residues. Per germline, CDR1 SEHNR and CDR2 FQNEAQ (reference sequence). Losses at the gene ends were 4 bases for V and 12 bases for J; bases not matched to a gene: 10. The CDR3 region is CASSSPGLANRQYF. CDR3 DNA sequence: TGTGCCAGCAGCTCACCGGGACTAGCCAATCGTCAGTACTTC. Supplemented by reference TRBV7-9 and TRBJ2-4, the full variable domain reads DTGVSQNPRHKITKRGQNVTFRCDPISEHNRLYWYRQTLGQGPEFLTYFQNEAQLEKSRLLSDRFSAERPKGSFSTLEIQRTEQGDSAMYLCASSSPGLANRQYFGAGTRLSVL.

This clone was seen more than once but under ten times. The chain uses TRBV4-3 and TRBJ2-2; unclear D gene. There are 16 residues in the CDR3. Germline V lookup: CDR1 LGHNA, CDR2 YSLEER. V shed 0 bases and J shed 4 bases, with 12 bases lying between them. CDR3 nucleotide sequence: TGCGCCAGCAGCCAAGAGACGGGCAGAGCCACCGGGGAGCTGTTTTTT. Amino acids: CASSQETGRATGELFF.

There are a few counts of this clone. The CDR3 is CASRTSGRAFTGELFF. The DNA of the CDR3 is TGTGCCAGCAGAACTAGCGGGAGGGCCTTCACCGGGGAGCTGTTTTTT. The chain employs TRBV14 and TRBJ2-2, with 13 bases identical to TRBD2. CDR1 and CDR2 from the germline V gene are SGHDN and FVKESK. This CDR3 is 16 amino acids long. Germline trimming cut 6 bases from V and 4 bases from J; bases unmatched to any gene: 5.

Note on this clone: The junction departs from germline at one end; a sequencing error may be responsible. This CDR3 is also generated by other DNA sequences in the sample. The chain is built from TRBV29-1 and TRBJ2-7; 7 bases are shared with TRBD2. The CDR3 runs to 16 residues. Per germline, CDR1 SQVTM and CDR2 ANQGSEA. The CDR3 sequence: CSVEARDGGSSYEQYF. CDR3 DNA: TGCAGCGTGGAAGCCCGGGACGGCGGGAGCTCCTACGAGCAGTACTTC.

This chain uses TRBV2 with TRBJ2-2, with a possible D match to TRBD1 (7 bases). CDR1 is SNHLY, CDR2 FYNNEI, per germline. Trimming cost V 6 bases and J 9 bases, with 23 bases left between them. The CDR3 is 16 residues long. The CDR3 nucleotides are TGTGCCAGCAGCGCCCGAATATCGACAGGGAGGCGGGAGCTGTTTTTT. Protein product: CASSARISTGRRELFF.

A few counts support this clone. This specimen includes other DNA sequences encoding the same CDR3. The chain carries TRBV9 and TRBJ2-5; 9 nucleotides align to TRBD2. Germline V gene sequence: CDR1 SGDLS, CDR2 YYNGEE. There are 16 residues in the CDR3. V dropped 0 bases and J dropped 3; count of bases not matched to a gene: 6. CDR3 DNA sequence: TGTGCCAGCAGCGTAGGCTTAGCGGGGGTCGAAGAGACCCAGTACTTC. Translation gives CASSVGLAGVEETQYF.

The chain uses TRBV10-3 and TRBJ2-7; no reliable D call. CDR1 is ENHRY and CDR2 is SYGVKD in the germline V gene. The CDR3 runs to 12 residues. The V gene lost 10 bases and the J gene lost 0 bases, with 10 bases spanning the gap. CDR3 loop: CATAGSSYEQYV. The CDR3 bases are TGTGCCACGGCAGGCAGCTCCTACGAGCAGTACGTC.

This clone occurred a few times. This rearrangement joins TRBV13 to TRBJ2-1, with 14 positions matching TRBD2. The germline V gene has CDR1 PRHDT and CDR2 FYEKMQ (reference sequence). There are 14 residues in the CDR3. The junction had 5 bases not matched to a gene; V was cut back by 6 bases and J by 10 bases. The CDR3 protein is CASRTSGRVLEQFF. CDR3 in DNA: TGTGCCAGCAGGACTAGCGGGAGGGTTCTGGAGCAGTTCTTC.

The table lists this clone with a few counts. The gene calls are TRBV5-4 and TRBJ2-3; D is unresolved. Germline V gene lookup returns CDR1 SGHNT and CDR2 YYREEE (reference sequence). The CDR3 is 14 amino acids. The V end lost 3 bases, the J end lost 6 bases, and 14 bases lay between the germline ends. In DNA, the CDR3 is TGTGCCAGCAGCTCCCGATCAAGTGAGGATACGCAGTATTTT. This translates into CASSSRSSEDTQYF.

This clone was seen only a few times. CDR3 coding DNA: TGTGCCTGGAGTCACAGTAGTAACTATGGCTACACCTTC. Translation: CAWSHSSNYGYTF. The chain is built from TRBV30 and TRBJ1-2; D ambiguous. Between the trimmed V and J ends, which lost 2 bases and 1 base, there was a span of 8 bases. This CDR3 contains 13 residues. Germline V gene lookup returns CDR1 GTSNPN and CDR2 SVGIG (reference sequence).

CDR3 in DNA: TGCAGTGCGCAAGGGGAGAGTTCGCAGTACTTC. It codes for CSAQGESSQYF. This sequence joins TRBV20-1 and TRBJ2-7, with D perhaps TRBD1 or TRBD2 (5 bases each). The germline V and J ends were trimmed by 6 bases and 9 bases, with 15 bases remaining between them. Germline CDR1 reads DFQATT; CDR2 reads SNEGSKA (reference sequence). The CDR3 has 11 amino acids.

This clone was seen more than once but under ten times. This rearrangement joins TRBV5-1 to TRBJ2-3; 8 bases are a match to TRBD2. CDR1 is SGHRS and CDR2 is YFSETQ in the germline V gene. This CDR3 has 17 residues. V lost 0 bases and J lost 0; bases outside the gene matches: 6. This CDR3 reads CASSLVSTSGSTDTQYF. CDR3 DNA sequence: TGCGCCAGCAGCTTGGTTTCAACTAGCGGAAGCACAGATACGCAGTATTTT.

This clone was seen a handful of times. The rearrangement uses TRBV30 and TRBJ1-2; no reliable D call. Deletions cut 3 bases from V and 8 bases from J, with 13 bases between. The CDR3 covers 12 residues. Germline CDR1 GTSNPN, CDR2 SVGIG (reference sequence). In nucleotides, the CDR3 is TGTGCCTGGAGCATGGAGGGTGCCGGCTACACCTTC. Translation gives CAWSMEGAGYTF.

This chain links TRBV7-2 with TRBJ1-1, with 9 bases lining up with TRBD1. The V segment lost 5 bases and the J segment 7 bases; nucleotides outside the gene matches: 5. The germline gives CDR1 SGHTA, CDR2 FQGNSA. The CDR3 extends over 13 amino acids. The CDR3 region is CASSVDRGFEAFF. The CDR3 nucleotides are TGTGCCAGCAGCGTGGACAGGGGATTTGAAGCTTTCTTT.

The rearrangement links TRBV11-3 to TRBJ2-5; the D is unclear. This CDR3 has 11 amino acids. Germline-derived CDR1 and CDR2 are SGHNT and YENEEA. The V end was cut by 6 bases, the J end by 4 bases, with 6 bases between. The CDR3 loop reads CASRLSETQYF. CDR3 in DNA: TGTGCCAGCAGGTTATCAGAGACCCAGTACTTC.

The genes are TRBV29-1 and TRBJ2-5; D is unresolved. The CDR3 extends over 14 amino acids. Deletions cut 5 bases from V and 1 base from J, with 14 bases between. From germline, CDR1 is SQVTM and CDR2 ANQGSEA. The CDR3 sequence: CSVCMAGFQETQYF. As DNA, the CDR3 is TGCAGCGTTTGCATGGCCGGGTTCCAAGAGACCCAGTACTTC.

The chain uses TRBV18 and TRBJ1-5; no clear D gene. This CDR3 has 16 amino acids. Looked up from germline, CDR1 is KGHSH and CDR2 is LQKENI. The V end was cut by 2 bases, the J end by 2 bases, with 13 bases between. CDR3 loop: CASSPGTSMGNQPQHF. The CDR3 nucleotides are TGTGCCAGCTCACCAGGCACTTCGATGGGCAATCAGCCCCAGCATTTT.

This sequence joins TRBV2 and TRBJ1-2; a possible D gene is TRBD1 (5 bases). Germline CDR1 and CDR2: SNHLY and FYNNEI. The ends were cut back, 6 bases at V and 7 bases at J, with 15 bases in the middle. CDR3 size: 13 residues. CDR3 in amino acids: CASSGDSSGGYTF. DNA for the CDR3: TGTGCCAGCAGCGGCGACAGCTCAGGTGGCTACACCTTC.